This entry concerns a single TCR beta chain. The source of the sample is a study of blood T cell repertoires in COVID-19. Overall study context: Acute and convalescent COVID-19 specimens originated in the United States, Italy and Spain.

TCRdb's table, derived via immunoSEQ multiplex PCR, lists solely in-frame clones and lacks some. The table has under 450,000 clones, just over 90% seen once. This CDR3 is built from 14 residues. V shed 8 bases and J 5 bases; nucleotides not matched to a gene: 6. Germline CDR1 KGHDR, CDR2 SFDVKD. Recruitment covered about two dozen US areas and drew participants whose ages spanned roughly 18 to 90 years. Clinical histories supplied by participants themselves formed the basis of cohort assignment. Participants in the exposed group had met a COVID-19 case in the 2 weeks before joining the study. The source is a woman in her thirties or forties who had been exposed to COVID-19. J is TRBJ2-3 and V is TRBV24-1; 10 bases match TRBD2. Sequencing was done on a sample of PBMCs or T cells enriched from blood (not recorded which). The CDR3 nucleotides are TGTGCCACCAAGAGCGGGAGGGCCATAGATACGCAGTATTTT. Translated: CATKSGRAIDTQYF.